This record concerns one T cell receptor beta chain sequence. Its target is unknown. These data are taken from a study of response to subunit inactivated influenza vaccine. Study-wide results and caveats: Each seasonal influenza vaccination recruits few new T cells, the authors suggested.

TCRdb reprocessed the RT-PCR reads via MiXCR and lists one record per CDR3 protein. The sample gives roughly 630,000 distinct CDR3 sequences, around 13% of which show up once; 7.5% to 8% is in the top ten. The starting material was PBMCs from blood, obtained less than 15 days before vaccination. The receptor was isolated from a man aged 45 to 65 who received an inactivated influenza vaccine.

CDR3 in amino acids: CASSFLQYGEYF. The CDR3 DNA reads TGTGCCAGCAGTTTTCTACAATACGGGGAGTATTTT. This rearrangement joins TRBV28 to TRBJ2-3; weak D call: TRBD2 (5 bases). The V gene's germline CDR1 is MDHEN and CDR2 SYDVKM. The germline V and J ends were trimmed by 3 bases and 13 bases, with 14 bases remaining between them. This CDR3 has 12 amino acids. Full variable domain (rest looked up from reference TRBV28 and TRBJ2-3): DVKVTQSSRYLVKRTGEKVFLECVQDMDHENMFWYRQDPGLGLRLIYFSYDVKMKEKGDIPEGYSVSREKKERFSLILESASTNQTSMYLCASSFLQYGEYFGPGTRLTVL.